This TCR beta chain was obtained from a study of cytomegalovirus exposure and HLA in healthy donors. The study's findings and limits: TCR beta V- and J-gene trimming, according to a later analysis, was linked to a missense DCLRE1C variant. A further, later analysis showed that HLA-associated TCR beta chains (compared with equally common others) were more clonally expanded. Most TCR sequences were rare, but some public TCRs occurred in many donors. Overall, roughly 150 TCR beta chains were annotated as cytomegalovirus-associated.

As for this clone: Its antigen is unknown.

This PCR relied on a set of 60 Vbeta primers and 13 Jbeta primers. Generated by immunoSEQ multiplex PCR, the TCRdb table keeps only in-frame clones and is missing some. The sample contains around 200,000 clones, about 80% of which appear only once. V was shortened by 0 bases and J by 7 bases, with 14 bases between the two germline ends. The CDR3 is 16 residues long. CDR1 is SGHNT and CDR2 is YYREEE in the germline V gene (reference sequence). The gene calls are TRBV5-4 and TRBJ1-6; the D gene is possibly TRBD1 (5 bases). Sequences were obtained from PBMCs. The receptor was derived from a woman aged 40 to 50 in good health and CMV-seronegative. The CDR3 protein is CASSLAPGARNSPLHF. Here the CDR3 DNA reads TGTGCCAGCAGCTTGGCGCCTGGGGCGCGCAATTCACCCCTCCACTTT. The full variable domain, completed using reference TRBV5-4 and TRBJ1-6, is ETGVTQSPTHLIKTRGQQVTLRCSSQSGHNTVSWYQQALGQGPQFIFQYYREEENGRGNFPPRFSGLQFPNYSSELNVNALELDDSALYLCASSLAPGARNSPLHFGNGTRLTVT.